This T cell receptor (beta chain) was captured by sequencing in a study of blood T cell repertoires in COVID-19. Overall study: The samples span acute and convalescent COVID-19 from the United States, Italy and Spain. From T cells, B-cell-depleted T cells, or PBMCs came the material, which was cDNA or gDNA.

Looked up from germline, CDR1 is LGHNA and CDR2 is YSLEER. The CDR3 sequence is 17 residues long. With 1 base removed from V and 7 bases from J, the gap between germline ends came to 19 bases. This clone was recorded a few times. Sequenced by immunoSEQ multiplex PCR; TCRdb stores in-frame clones only, minus some. The data hold approximately 120,000 clones, with 85% observed a single time. The chain carries TRBV4-3 and TRBJ1-4; the D gene is possibly TRBD1 (6 bases). The sample was peripheral blood. The receptor's source is an elderly woman with COVID-19, enrolled during active disease. DNA of the CDR3: TGCGCCAGCAGCCAAGCCCGACGACGACAGGTCCCTGAAAAACTGTTTTTT. Its translation: CASSQARRRQVPEKLFF.